The source of this TCR beta chain is a study of blood T cells in healthy people across ages. The study, taken as a whole, reports: Any changes in expanded clonotypes were possibly confounded, as donor CMV status remained unknown.

The CDR3 spans 13 residues. V gave up 6 bases and J gave up 4 bases, with 11 bases separating them. Using a J-beta primer mix together with a sample-barcoded 5' primer, a second PCR was run for about 7 to 12 cycles. TCRdb re-derived calls from the 5' RACE reads in MiXCR, one entry per CDR3 protein. The sample has approximately 900,000 distinct CDR3 sequences, about 44% seen once; the top ten hold roughly 12%. Comment on this clonotype: Its antigen is as yet unknown.

The TCR sequence derives from a young man in good health. The V call is TRBV12-3 or TRBV12-4, the J call TRBJ2-3; tentatively, D is TRBD2 (5 bases). Sample: blood. The CDR3: CASRSDSADTQYF. DNA for the CDR3: TGTGCCAGCAGGAGCGATAGCGCAGATACGCAGTATTTT.